This TCR beta chain was documented in a study of response to subunit inactivated influenza vaccine. There are 14 residues in the CDR3. The V end lost 0 bases, the J end lost 6 bases, and 12 bases lay between the germline ends. In germline, CDR1 is SGHRS, CDR2 YFSETQ. In TCRdb, the RT-PCR reads were re-called with MiXCR into one record per CDR3 protein. The table has a few hundred thousand distinct CDR3 sequences, 21% seen once; the top ten hold around 9.6%. The genes are TRBV5-1 and TRBJ2-5, with a tentative D call TRBD1 (5 bases). The sequences come from PBMCs from blood, collected 21 months after vaccination. This clonotype was obtained from a man aged 50 to 75 who received an inactivated influenza vaccine. This CDR3 reads CASSLVAGSQTQYF. The CDR3 DNA sequence: TGCGCCAGCAGCTTGGTTGCAGGGTCGCAGACCCAGTACTTC.